This TCR beta chain was sequenced in a study of identical twins. Study findings and constraints: Zero-insertion findings could be partly confounded by invariant cells (MAIT and iNKT cells). Abundant beta clonotypes from cord blood had fewer insertions, unlike memory repertoires, which showed none.

This clonotype was observed a handful of times. What it binds is unknown. The CDR3 runs to 13 residues. In germline, CDR1 is LNHDA, CDR2 SQIVND (reference sequence). V was cut by 6 bases and J by 7 bases, with 15 bases left in between. A universal primer site was created by template switching, with the cDNA bearing unique molecular identifiers. TCRdb ran MiXCR on the 5' RACE reads and lists one entry per CDR3 protein. The sample includes around 470,000 distinct CDR3 sequences, approximately 15% of them seen just once. The same sample was also used in a study of yellow fever vaccine responses in identical twins.

The specimen sequenced was CD4+ T cells sorted from blood. The origin of this receptor is a woman under 30 in good health. The V call is TRBV19, the J call TRBJ1-1, with D tentatively TRBD1 (5 bases). CDR3 region: CASSQGTGGEAFF. As DNA, the CDR3 is TGTGCCAGTAGCCAGGGCACTGGAGGTGAAGCTTTCTTT.